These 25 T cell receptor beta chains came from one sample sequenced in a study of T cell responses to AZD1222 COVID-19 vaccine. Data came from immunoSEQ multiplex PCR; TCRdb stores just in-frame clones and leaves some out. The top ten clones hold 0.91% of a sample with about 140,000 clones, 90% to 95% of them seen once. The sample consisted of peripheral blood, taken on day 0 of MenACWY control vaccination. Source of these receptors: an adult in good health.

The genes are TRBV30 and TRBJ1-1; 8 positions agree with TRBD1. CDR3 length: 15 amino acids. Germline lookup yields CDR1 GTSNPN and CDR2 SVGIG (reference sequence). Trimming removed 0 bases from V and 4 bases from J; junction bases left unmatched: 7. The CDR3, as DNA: TGTGCCTGGAGTGTAACCCCAGGGGGCCTCACTGAAGCTTTCTTT. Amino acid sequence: CAWSVTPGGLTEAFF.

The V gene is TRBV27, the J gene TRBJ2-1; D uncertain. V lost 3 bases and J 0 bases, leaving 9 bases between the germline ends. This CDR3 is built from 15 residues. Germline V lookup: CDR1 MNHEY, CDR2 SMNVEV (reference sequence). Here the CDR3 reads CASSLTRSSYNEQFF. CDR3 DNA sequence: TGTGCCAGCAGTTTGACACGCAGCTCCTACAATGAGCAGTTCTTC.

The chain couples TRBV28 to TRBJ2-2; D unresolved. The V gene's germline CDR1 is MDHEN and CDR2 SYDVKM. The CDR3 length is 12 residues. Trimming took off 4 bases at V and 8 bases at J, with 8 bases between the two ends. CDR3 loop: CASSSILGELFF. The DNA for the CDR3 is TGTGCCAGCAGTTCGATTCTTGGGGAGCTGTTTTTT.

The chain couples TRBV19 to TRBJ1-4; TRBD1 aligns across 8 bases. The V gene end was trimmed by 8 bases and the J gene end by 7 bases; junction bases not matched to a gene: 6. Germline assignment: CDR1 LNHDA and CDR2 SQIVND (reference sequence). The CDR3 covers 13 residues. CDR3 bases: TGTGCCAGTCGCGACAGGGGTATTGAAAAACTGTTTTTT. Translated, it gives CASRDRGIEKLFF.

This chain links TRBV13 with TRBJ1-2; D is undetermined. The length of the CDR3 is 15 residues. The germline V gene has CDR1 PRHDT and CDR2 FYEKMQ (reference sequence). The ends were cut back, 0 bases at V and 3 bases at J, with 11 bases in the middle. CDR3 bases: TGTGCCAGCAGCTTAGGCTCCCACGGAGACTATGGCTACACCTTC. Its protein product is CASSLGSHGDYGYTF.

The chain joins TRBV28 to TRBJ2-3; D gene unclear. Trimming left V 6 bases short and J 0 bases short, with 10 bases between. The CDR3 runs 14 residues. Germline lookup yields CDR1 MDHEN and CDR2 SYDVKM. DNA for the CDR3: TGTGCCAGCAGCCGACCGCCTAGCACAGATACGCAGTATTTT. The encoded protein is CASSRPPSTDTQYF.

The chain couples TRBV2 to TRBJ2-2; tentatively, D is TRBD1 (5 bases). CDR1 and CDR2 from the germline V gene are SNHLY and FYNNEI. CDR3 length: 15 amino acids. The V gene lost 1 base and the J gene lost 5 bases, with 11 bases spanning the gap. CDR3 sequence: CASSEEAGNTGELFF. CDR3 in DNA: TGTGCCAGCAGTGAAGAAGCAGGGAATACCGGGGAGCTGTTTTTT.

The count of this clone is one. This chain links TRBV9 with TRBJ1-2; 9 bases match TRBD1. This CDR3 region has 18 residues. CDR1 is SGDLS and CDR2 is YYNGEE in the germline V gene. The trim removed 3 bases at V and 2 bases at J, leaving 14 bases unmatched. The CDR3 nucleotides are TGTGCCAGCAGCGAGGAAACAACCCCGGGACAGGGCAACTATGGCTACACCTTC. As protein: CASSEETTPGQGNYGYTF.

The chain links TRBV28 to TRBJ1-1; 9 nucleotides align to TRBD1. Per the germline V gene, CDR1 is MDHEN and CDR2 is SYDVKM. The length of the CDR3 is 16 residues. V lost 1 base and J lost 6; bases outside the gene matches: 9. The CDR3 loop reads CASSLFAGTGYAEAFF. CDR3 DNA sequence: TGTGCCAGCAGTTTATTCGCCGGGACAGGGTACGCTGAAGCTTTCTTT.

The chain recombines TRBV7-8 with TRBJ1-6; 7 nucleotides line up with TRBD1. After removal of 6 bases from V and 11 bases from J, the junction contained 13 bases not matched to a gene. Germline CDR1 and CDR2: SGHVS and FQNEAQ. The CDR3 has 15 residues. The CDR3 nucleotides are TGTGCCAGCAGTTCCTCGACAGGGAATAGGGCACCCCTCCACTTT. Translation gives CASSSSTGNRAPLHF.

The CDR3 here is CSASRGGSNYGYTF. CDR3 nucleotides: TGCAGTGCTAGTCGAGGGGGTAGTAACTATGGCTACACCTTC. The rearrangement links TRBV20-1 to TRBJ1-2; D possibly corresponds to TRBD1 (6 bases). The CDR3 length is 14 residues. From germline, CDR1 is DFQATT and CDR2 SNEGSKA (reference sequence). V was trimmed by 3 bases and J by 1 base, leaving 12 bases between them.

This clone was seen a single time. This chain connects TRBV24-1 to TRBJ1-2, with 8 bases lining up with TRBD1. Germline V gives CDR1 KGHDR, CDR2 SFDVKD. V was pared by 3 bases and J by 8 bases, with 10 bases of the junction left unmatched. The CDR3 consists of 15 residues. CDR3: CATSDGQGQAWGYTF. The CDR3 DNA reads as TGTGCCACCAGTGATGGACAGGGTCAGGCGTGGGGCTACACCTTC.

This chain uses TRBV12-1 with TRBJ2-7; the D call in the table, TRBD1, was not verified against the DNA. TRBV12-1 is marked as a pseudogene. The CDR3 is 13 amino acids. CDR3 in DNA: TGTGCCAGCAGCTCGACAGGAAAGTACGAGCAGTACTTC. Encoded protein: CASSSTGKYEQYF.

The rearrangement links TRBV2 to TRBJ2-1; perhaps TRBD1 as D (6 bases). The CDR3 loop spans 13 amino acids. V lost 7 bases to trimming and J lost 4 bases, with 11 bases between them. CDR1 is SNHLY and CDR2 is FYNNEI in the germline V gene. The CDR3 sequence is CASNRDPYNEQFF. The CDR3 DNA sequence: TGTGCCAGCAACAGGGACCCTTACAATGAGCAGTTCTTC.

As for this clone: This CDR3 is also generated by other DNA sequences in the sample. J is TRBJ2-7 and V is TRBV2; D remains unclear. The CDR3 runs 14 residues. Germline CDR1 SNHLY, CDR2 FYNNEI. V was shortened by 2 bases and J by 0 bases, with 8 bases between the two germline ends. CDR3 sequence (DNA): TGTGCCAGCAGTGAACAAGGGCTCTCCTACGAGCAGTACTTC. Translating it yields CASSEQGLSYEQYF. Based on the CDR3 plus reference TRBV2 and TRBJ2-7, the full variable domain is EPEVTQTPSHQVTQMGQEVILRCVPISNHLYFYWYRQILGQKVEFLVSFYNNEISEKSEIFDDQFSVERPDGSNFTLKIRSTKLEDSAMYFCASSEQGLSYEQYFGPGTRLTVT.

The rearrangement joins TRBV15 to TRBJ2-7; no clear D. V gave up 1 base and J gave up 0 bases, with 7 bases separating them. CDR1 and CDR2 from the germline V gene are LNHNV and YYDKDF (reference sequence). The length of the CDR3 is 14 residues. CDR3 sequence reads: CATSRGALSYEQYF. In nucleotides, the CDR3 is TGTGCCACCAGCAGAGGAGCGCTCTCCTACGAGCAGTACTTC.

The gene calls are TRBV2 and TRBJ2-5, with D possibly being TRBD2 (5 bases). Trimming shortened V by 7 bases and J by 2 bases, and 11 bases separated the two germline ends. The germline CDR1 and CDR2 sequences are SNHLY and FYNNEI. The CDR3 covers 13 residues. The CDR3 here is CASNAGRQETQYF. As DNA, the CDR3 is TGTGCCAGCAATGCGGGTAGGCAAGAGACCCAGTACTTC. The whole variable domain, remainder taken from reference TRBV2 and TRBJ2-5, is EPEVTQTPSHQVTQMGQEVILRCVPISNHLYFYWYRQILGQKVEFLVSFYNNEISEKSEIFDDQFSVERPDGSNFTLKIRSTKLEDSAMYFCASNAGRQETQYFGPGTRLLVL.

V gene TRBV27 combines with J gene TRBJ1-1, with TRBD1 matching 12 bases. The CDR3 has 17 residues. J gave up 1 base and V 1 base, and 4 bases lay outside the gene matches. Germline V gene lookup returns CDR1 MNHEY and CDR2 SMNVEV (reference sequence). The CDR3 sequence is CASSLYGTGGTNTEAFF. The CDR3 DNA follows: TGTGCCAGCAGTTTATACGGGACAGGGGGCACGAACACTGAAGCTTTCTTT.

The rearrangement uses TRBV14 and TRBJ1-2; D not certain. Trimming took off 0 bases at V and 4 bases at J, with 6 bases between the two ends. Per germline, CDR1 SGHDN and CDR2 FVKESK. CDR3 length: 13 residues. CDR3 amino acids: CASSQEGSYGYTF. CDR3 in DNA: TGTGCCAGCAGCCAAGAAGGTTCCTATGGCTACACCTTC.

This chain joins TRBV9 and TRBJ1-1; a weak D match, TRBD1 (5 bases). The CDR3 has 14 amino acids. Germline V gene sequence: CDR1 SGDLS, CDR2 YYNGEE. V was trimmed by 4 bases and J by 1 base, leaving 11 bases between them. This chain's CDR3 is CASSTRQTNTEAFF. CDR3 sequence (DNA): TGTGCCAGCAGCACCCGACAGACGAACACTGAAGCTTTCTTT. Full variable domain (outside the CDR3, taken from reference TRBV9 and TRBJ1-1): DSGVTQTPKHLITATGQRVTLRCSPRSGDLSVYWYQQSLDQGLQFLIQYYNGEERAKGNILERFSAQQFPDLHSELNLSSLELGDSALYFCASSTRQTNTEAFFGQGTRLTVV.

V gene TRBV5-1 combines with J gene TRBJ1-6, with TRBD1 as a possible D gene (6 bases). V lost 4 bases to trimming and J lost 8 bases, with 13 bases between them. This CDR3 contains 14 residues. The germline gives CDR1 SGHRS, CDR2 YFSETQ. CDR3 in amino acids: CASSRAGEDSPLHF. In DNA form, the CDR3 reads TGCGCCAGCAGCCGGGCAGGGGAGGATTCACCCCTCCACTTT.

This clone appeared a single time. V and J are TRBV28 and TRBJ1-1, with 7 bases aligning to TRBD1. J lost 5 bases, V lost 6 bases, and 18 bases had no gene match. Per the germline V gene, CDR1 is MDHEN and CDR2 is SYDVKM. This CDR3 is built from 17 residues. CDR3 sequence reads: CASSQGGDRQGWTEAFF. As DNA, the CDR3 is TGTGCCAGCAGCCAAGGGGGGGACCGACAGGGTTGGACTGAAGCTTTCTTT.

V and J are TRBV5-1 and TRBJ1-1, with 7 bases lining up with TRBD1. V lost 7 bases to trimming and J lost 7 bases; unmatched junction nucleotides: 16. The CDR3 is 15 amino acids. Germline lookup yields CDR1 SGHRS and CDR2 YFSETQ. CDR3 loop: CASRKGAVLPIEAFF. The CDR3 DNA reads TGCGCCAGCCGCAAGGGGGCCGTCCTTCCTATTGAAGCTTTCTTT. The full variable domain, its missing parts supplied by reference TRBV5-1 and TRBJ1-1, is KAGVTQTPRYLIKTRGQQVTLSCSPISGHRSVSWYQQTPGQGLQFLFEYFSETQRNKGNFPGRFSGRQFSNSRSEMNVSTLELGDSALYLCASRKGAVLPIEAFFGQGTRLTVV.

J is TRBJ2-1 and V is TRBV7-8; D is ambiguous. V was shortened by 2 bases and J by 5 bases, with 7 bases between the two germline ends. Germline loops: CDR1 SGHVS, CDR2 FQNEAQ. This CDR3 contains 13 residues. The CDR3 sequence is CASSLLANNEQFF. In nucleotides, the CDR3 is TGTGCCAGCAGCTTATTGGCTAACAATGAGCAGTTCTTC.

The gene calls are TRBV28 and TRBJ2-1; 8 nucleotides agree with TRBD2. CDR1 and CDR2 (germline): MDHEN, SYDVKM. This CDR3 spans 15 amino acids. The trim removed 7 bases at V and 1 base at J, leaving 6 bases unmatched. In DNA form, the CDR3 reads TGTGCCAGCAACCCGGGGGGGAGTTCCTACAATGAGCAGTTCTTC. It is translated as CASNPGGSSYNEQFF.